This TCR beta chain is drawn from a study of blood T cell repertoires in COVID-19. Looking at the study overall: Whether acute or convalescent, the COVID-19 samples came from the United States, Italy and Spain.

Germline V gene data show CDR1 as MNHEY and CDR2 as SVGEGT. The V end was cut by 1 base, the J end by 5 bases, with 15 bases between. The length of the CDR3 is 16 residues. Using immunoSEQ multiplex PCR, the repertoire was profiled, and TCRdb retains in-frame clones only, with some absent. Of about 160,000 clones in the sample, approximately 95% were seen once. The chain recombines TRBV6-2 or TRBV6-3 with TRBJ2-1, with D perhaps matching TRBD2 (6 bases). The sequence was obtained from a woman aged 45-60 years with acute or convalescent COVID-19. The sequenced material came from peripheral blood. CDR3: CASSYYRDLKDNEQFF. CDR3 coding DNA: TGTGCCAGCAGTTACTATCGGGACTTGAAGGACAATGAGCAGTTCTTC.